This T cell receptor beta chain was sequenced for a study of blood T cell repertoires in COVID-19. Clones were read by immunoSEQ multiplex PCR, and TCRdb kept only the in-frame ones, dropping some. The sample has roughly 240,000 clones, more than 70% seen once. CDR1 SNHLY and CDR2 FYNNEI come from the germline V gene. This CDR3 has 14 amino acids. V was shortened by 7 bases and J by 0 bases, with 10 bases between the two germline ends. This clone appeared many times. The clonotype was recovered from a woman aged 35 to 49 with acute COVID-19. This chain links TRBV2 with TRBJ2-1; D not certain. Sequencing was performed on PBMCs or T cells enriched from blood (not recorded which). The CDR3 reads CASTIPSSYNEQFF. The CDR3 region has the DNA TGTGCCAGCACGATTCCTAGCTCCTACAATGAGCAGTTCTTC.